A single sample is the source of the 21 T cell receptor beta chains below, sequenced in a study. TCRdb redid the calling of the 5' RACE reads with MiXCR, one entry per CDR3 protein. The sample consists of around 44,000 distinct CDR3 sequences, about 32% of them appearing once. The material sequenced was tumor-infiltrating memory CD4+ T cells sorted from the breast tumor. Subset reported: memory CD4+ T cells, CD4+CD45RO+CD25-. These receptors originate from a female donor with breast cancer.

This clonotype was seen only a few times. A single base separates this from a much larger clone, so it may be a read error. The chain links TRBV9 to TRBJ2-1, with D perhaps matching TRBD1 or TRBD2 (5 bases each). The CDR3 covers 17 residues. Germline-derived CDR1 and CDR2 are SGDLS and YYNGEE. Trimming took off 2 bases at V and 4 bases at J, with 19 bases between the two ends. Written as DNA, the CDR3 is TGTGCCAGCAGCGTGGTGGTTGATGGGGGAATTTACAATGAGCAGTTCTTC. As protein: CASSVVVDGGIYNEQFF.

This chain joins TRBV5-1 and TRBJ1-2; a possible D gene is TRBD1 (5 bases). V was cut by 4 bases and J by 6 bases, with 16 bases left in between. Germline CDR1 SGHRS, CDR2 YFSETQ. The CDR3 totals 14 residues. The CDR3 DNA is TGCGCCAGCAGCAGCAGGGATAGCTTGAATGGCTACACCTTC. Translated: CASSSRDSLNGYTF.

This chain connects TRBV12-3 or TRBV12-4 to TRBJ2-5; 9 nucleotides match TRBD1. This CDR3 has 13 residues. V shed 5 bases and J 4 bases; nucleotides not matched to a gene: 2. The CDR3 spells CASSEDRGETQYF. The CDR3 nucleotides read TGTGCCAGCAGTGAGGACAGGGGAGAGACCCAGTACTTC.

This clonotype was picked up a small number of times. The V gene is TRBV6-5, the J gene TRBJ2-7, with 12 bases identical to TRBD2. Germline V gives CDR1 MNHEY, CDR2 SVGAGI. V was clipped by 2 bases and J by 1 base; unmatched bases: 0. The CDR3 extends over 15 amino acids. CDR3 sequence reads: CASSYTSGRSYEQYF. The CDR3 coding sequence is TGTGCCAGCAGTTACACTAGCGGGAGGTCCTACGAGCAGTACTTC.

The rearrangement joins TRBV27 to TRBJ2-3, with TRBD1 matching 8 bases. V was clipped by 5 bases and J by 1 base; unmatched bases: 8. Germline CDR1 MNHEY, CDR2 SMNVEV (reference sequence). This CDR3 has 16 residues. The CDR3 DNA reads TGTGCCAGCAGTCCGCAGGACAGGGAGGGCACAGATACGCAGTATTTT. It specifies CASSPQDREGTDTQYF.

In this sample, this clonotype turned up a few times. V usage is TRBV20-1 and J usage is TRBJ1-1, with D unresolved. CDR1 is DFQATT, CDR2 SNEGSKA, per germline (reference sequence). The CDR3 sequence is 12 residues long. Trimming removed 3 bases at V and 0 bases at J, with 5 bases between. CDR3 loop: CSASRVNTEAFF. In nucleotides, the CDR3 is TGCAGTGCTAGTAGAGTGAACACTGAAGCTTTCTTT.

This clonotype was detected only a few times. The genes are TRBV12-3 or TRBV12-4 and TRBJ1-1; 9 nucleotides agree with TRBD1. This CDR3 has 15 residues. J was trimmed by 4 bases and V by 4 bases; bases with no gene match: 7. The CDR3 nucleotides are TGTGCCAGCAGTTCCCAGACAGGGGGTGTCACTGAAGCTTTCTTT. Its translation: CASSSQTGGVTEAFF.

The chain is built from TRBV2 and TRBJ2-3; 12 bases fit TRBD2. The CDR3 is made up of 15 amino acids. With 6 bases clipped from V and 4 bases from J, the junction kept 5 bases outside the gene matches. Germline CDR1 SNHLY, CDR2 FYNNEI. The DNA of the CDR3 is TGTGCCAGCAGCCCCTCTAGCGGGGGGGCAGATACGCAGTATTTT. It specifies CASSPSSGGADTQYF.

About this clonotype: The junction differs from germline at one of its ends, possibly a read error. The chain uses TRBV5-1 and TRBJ2-1; 7 nucleotides align to TRBD1. Germline V gene lookup returns CDR1 SGHRS and CDR2 YFSETQ. This CDR3 has 15 amino acids. CDR3 protein: CAGSRGLGTDNEQFF. CDR3 nucleotide sequence: TGCGCCGGCAGCCGGGGTTTAGGGACAGACAATGAGCAGTTCTTC.

The rearrangement uses TRBV20-1 and TRBJ2-4; D ambiguous. Looked up from germline, CDR1 is DFQATT and CDR2 is SNEGSKA (reference sequence). CDR3 length equals 13 residues. The V end lost 2 bases, the J end lost 0 bases, and 5 bases lay between the germline ends. CDR3 in DNA: TGCAGTGCTAGAACAGTAGCCAAAAACATTCAGTACTTC. Its translation is CSARTVAKNIQYF.

Of note for this clonotype: At one of its ends the junction is not consistent with the germline gene, which may arise from a read error. The V and J genes are TRBV12-3 or TRBV12-4 and TRBJ2-5, with D uncertain. The CDR3 runs 12 residues. CDR3 nucleotides: TGTGCCAGCAGTTTAGTCCAACAGACCCAGTACTTC. Its protein is CASSLVQQTQYF.

This clonotype was seen more than once but under ten times. The chain combines TRBV7-9 with TRBJ1-6; the D is unclear. This CDR3 has 14 residues. CDR1 SEHNR and CDR2 FQNEAQ come from the germline V gene (reference sequence). The germline V and J ends were trimmed by 0 bases and 9 bases, with 9 bases remaining between them. The CDR3 loop is CASSLAARGSPLHF. The CDR3 region has the DNA TGTGCCAGCAGCTTAGCGGCCCGGGGTTCACCCCTCCACTTT.

This clonotype appeared a few times. The rearrangement uses TRBV7-9 and TRBJ2-1; D is unclear. Trimming took off 5 bases at V and 7 bases at J, with 9 bases between the two ends. Germline V lookup: CDR1 SEHNR, CDR2 FQNEAQ (reference sequence). This CDR3 is 12 amino acids long. The CDR3 loop is CASSPSANEQFF. In DNA form, the CDR3 reads TGTGCCAGCAGCCCAAGCGCGAATGAGCAGTTCTTC.

The rearrangement links TRBV27 to TRBJ2-7, with 9 bases that match TRBD1. The CDR3 length is 15 residues. V was clipped by 5 bases and J by 0 bases; unmatched bases: 5. Germline V lookup: CDR1 MNHEY, CDR2 SMNVEV (reference sequence). The CDR3 DNA is TGTGCCAGCAGTCTCACAGGGGGCTCCTCCTACGAGCAGTACTTC. Protein product: CASSLTGGSSYEQYF.

Many counts were recorded for this clonotype. The chain has TRBV5-1 and TRBJ2-5, with 7 bases fitting TRBD1. The trim removed 2 bases at V and 1 base at J, leaving 2 bases unmatched. Germline-derived CDR1 and CDR2 are SGHRS and YFSETQ. The CDR3 is 14 residues long. This chain's CDR3 is CASSLGTAQETQYF. In nucleotides, the CDR3 is TGCGCCAGCAGCTTAGGGACAGCCCAAGAGACCCAGTACTTC.

V and J are TRBV6-6 and TRBJ1-1; D gene unclear. Trimming cost V 7 bases and J 1 base, with 7 bases left between them. CDR3 size: 12 residues. Per germline, CDR1 MNHNY and CDR2 SVGAGI (reference sequence). As DNA, the CDR3 is TGTGCCAGCACCAAGGGGAACACTGAAGCTTTCTTT. Translation gives CASTKGNTEAFF.

In its sample, this clonotype was seen a few times. The rearrangement links TRBV20-1 to TRBJ1-1, with D unclear. Germline CDR1 is DFQATT and CDR2 is SNEGSKA (reference sequence). Trimming removed 7 bases from V and 4 bases from J, with 7 bases in between. CDR3 size: 10 residues. The DNA for the CDR3 is TGCAGTGTGCGGCCCACTGAAGCTTTCTTT. Encoded protein: CSVRPTEAFF.

The chain joins TRBV6-2 or TRBV6-3 to TRBJ2-4; D not resolved. Per the germline V gene, CDR1 is MNHEY and CDR2 is SVGEGT. Trimming took 6 bases from V and 1 from J, leaving 16 bases between them. The CDR3 spans 16 residues. CDR3 nucleotides: TGTGCCAGCAGGGCCACAGTGCCGCTGGCCAAAAACATTCAGTACTTC. Encoded protein: CASRATVPLAKNIQYF.

To note about this clonotype: One junction end disagrees with the germline gene, perhaps due to a read error. J is TRBJ2-2 and V is TRBV6-1; no clear D. The germline gives CDR1 MNHNS, CDR2 SASEGT. The CDR3 is 15 residues long. In DNA, the CDR3 is TGTGCCGGCAGTGATACGACGGTGTTCTCCGGGGAGCTGTTTTTT. Translation gives CAGSDTTVFSGELFF.

This clonotype has only one observation. The V gene is TRBV28, the J gene TRBJ2-7; a possible D gene is TRBD1 (6 bases). CDR1 is MDHEN, CDR2 SYDVKM, per germline. V gave up 10 bases and J gave up 7 bases, with 14 bases separating them. CDR3 length: 11 residues. CDR3 bases: TGTGCCATCAGGGGCGTAGGGGAGCAGTACTTC. Translation gives CAIRGVGEQYF.

The chain has TRBV12-3 or TRBV12-4 and TRBJ2-5, with 14 bases aligning to TRBD2. The length of the CDR3 is 16 residues. J was trimmed by 5 bases and V by 5 bases; bases with no gene match: 7. The CDR3 region is CASSPRGLAGDETQYF. DNA for the CDR3: TGTGCCAGCAGTCCCCGGGGACTAGCGGGAGATGAGACCCAGTACTTC.